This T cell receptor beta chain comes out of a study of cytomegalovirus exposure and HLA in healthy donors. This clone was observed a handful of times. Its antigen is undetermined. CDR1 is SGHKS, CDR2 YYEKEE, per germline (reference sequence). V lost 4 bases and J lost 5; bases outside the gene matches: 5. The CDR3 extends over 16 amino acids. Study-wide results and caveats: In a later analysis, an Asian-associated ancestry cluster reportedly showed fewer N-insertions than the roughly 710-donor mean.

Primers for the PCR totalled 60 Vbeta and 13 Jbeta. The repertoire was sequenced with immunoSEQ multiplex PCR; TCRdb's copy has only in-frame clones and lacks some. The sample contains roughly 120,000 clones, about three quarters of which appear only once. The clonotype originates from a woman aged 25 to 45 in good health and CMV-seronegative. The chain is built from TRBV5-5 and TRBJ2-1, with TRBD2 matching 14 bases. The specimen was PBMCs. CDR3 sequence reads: CASSGGLAGENNEQFF. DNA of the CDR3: TGTGCCAGCAGCGGGGGACTAGCGGGAGAGAACAATGAGCAGTTCTTC.